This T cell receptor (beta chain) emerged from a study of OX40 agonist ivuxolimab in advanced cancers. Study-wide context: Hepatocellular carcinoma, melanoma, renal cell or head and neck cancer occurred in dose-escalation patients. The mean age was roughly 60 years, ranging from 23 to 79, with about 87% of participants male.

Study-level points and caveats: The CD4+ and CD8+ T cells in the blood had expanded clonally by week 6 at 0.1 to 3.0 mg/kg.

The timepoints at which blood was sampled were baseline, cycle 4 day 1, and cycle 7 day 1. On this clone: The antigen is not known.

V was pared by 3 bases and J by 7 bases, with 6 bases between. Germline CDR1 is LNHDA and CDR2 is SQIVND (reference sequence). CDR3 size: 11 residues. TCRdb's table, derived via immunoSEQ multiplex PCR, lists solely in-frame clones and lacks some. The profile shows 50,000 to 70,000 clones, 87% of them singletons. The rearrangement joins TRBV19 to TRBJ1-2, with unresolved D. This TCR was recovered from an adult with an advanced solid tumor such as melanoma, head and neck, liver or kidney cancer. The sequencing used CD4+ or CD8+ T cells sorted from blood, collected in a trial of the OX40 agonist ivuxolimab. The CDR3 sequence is CASSMGSGYTF. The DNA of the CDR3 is TGTGCCAGTAGTATGGGGTCTGGCTACACCTTC.